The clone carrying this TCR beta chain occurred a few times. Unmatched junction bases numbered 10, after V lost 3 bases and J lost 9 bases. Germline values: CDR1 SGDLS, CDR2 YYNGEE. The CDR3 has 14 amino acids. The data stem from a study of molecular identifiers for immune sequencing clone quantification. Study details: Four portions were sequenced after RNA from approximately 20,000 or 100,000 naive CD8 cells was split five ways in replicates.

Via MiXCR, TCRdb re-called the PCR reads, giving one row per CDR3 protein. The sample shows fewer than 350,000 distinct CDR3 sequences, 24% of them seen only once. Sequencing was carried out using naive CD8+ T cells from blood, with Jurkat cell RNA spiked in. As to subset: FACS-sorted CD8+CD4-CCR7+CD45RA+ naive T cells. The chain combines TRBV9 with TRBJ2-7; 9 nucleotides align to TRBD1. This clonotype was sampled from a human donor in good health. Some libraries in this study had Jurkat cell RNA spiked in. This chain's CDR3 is CASSAGTGNYAQYF. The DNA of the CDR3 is TGTGCCAGCAGCGCCGGGACAGGGAATTATGCGCAGTACTTC.